This TCR beta chain was observed in a study of blood T cell repertoires in COVID-19 (TCRdb year 2020). Notes on the research overall: Samples from collaborators originated in the United States, Italy and Spain and spanned both the acute and convalescent phases of COVID-19. The material from the prospective study consisted of cDNA or gDNA derived from T cells, B-cell-depleted T cells, or PBMCs. Deeply sampled blood TCRbeta repertoires from subjects exposed to, actively infected with, or recovered from COVID-19 were included in the dataset. The repertoires were released in a freely available public database intended as a resource for research on the immune response to SARS-CoV-2. The samples were drawn from two sources: the first 160 participants of the ongoing ImmuneRACE study, and 1,200 or so subjects contributed by 6 global collaborators. A de-identified subject ID, COVID-19 status, age in years and sex were almost always included in the sample metadata. Where available, HLA class I and class II types were taken from metadata supplied by the sample provider and were not determined by assay-based typing.

TCRbeta CDR3 regions were amplified from genomic DNA using the immunoSEQ Assay, a bias-controlled multiplex PCR. Per the authors' processing: The number of nucleated cells in each sample was estimated from the amplification of reference gene primers within the assay. To quantify the absolute abundance of each unique TCRbeta CDR3 rearrangement, sequence reads were collapsed and filtered. For each sample, productive Simpson clonality was calculated as the square root of Simpson's diversity index over productive rearrangements. TCRdb's version of the immuneACCESS table is confined to in-frame rearrangements and falls short of the full clone set. An unresolved V gene accounts for under half of the shortfall where checked; the remainder is of unknown origin. The V and J calls and clone size come from that table; D and trimming were worked out from the DNA. This sample lists about 220,000 clones; around 91% were detected once. Roughly 3.7% of the sample lies in the top ten.

Enrolling through a virtual design, the prospective study's participants ranged in age from roughly 18 to 89 years and lived across 20 to 25 United States geographic areas. In the prospective study, cohorts were assigned on the basis of participant-reported clinical history obtained from a screening survey and a study questionnaire. In the prospective study, whole blood, serum and a nasopharyngeal or oropharyngeal swab were collected from each participant by mobile phlebotomists. Over a roughly 2-month period, participants in the prospective study had the option of providing additional blood draws and questionnaires. Prospective study blood samples were shipped either frozen or at room temperature before DNA extraction. Summary of the overall study and its limitations: The amount of clinical and demographic metadata varied by source and participant and was provided uncurated.

Turning to this clone: The target of this receptor is not known. Per-nucleotide qualities are absent, and no much larger clonotype sits a single base away.

This clonotype was obtained from a woman under 30 in a cohort exposed to, infected with or recovered from COVID-19 (not recorded which). The sequencing input was PBMCs or T cells enriched from blood (not recorded which).

The CDR3 region has the sequence CSARYQETQYF. The sequenced DNA is TGCAGTGCTAGATATCAAGAGACCCAGTACTTC. The chain is made from TRBV20-1 and TRBJ2-5, with the identity of the D gene unclear. Taken from cysteine to phenylalanine, the CDR3 has 11 residues. Only the CDR3 DNA is retained, 33 bases long and in frame from the first base. V lost 2 bases and J lost 2 bases; the stretch between them is 3 bases long. Looking up the germline V gene (reference sequence) yields CDR1 DFQATT and CDR2 SNEGSKA.